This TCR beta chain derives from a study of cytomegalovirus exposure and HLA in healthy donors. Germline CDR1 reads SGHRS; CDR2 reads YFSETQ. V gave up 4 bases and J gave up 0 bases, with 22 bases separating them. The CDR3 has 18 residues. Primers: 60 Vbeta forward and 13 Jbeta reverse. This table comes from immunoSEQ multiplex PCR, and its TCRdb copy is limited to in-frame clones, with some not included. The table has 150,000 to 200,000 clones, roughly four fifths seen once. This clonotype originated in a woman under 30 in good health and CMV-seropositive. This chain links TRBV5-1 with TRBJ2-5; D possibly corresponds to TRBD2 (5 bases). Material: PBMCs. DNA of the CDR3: TGCGCCAGCAGCAGCCAAAAGAGGGCGATAAGGTACCAAGAGACCCAGTACTTC. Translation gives CASSSQKRAIRYQETQYF.